A selection of T cell receptor beta chains follows, all from one sample in a study of blood T cell repertoires in COVID-19. The protocol was immunoSEQ multiplex PCR, while the TCRdb copy is restricted to in-frame clones and leaves out a portion. The sample lists under 250,000 clones; around 79% were seen once. Specimen: peripheral blood. These receptors all stem from a woman aged 35 to 49 with COVID-19, enrolled during active disease. Both conserved end residues are part of each CDR3. The D gene is left open where the match is weak. Rows may omit the clone size; those that give it use once, few, many or a size class.

d_gene,v_gene,j_gene,len,abundance,CDR3aa,CDR3nt
-,TRBV30,TRBJ1-5,13,-,CAWSPGPAQPQHF,TGTGCCTGGAGTCCTGGGCCCGCGCAGCCCCAGCATTTT
-,TRBV23-1,TRBJ2-7,14,-,CASSQLRSSYEQYF,TGCGCCAGCAGTCAATTAAGGTCTAGCTACGAGCAGTACTTC
TRBD1,TRBV28,TRBJ1-1,13,-,CASSGTGRTEAFF,TGTGCCAGCAGTGGGACAGGCAGGACTGAAGCTTTCTTT
-,TRBV5-1,TRBJ2-7,14,-,CASSGTRDIDEQYF,TGCGCCAGCAGCGGGACTCGAGATATCGACGAGCAGTACTTC
-,TRBV4-1,TRBJ2-5,13,-,CASSVRGRETQYF,TGCGCCAGCTCAGTCCGCGGGCGAGAGACCCAGTACTTC
TRBD1,TRBV5-5,TRBJ2-1,14,-,CASSYRDRGDEQFF,TGTGCCAGCAGCTACCGGGACAGGGGGGATGAGCAGTTCTTC
-,TRBV6-2/TRBV6-3,TRBJ1-6,13,-,CASSPVDNSPLHF,TGTGCCAGCAGCCCCGTAGATAATTCACCCCTCCACTTT
-,TRBV28,TRBJ1-1,13,many,CASRRQGDTEAFF,TGTGCCAGCAGGAGACAAGGGGACACTGAAGCTTTCTTT
TRBD1,TRBV10-3,TRBJ2-1,14,-,CAISEDRGRVEQFF,TGTGCCATCAGTGAGGACAGGGGGCGGGTTGAGCAGTTCTTC
TRBD1,TRBV4-3,TRBJ1-5,15,-,CASAQWTGRNQPQHF,TGCGCCAGCGCCCAGTGGACAGGTCGCAATCAGCCCCAGCATTTT
-,TRBV9,TRBJ1-1,14,-,CASSSLQGIAEAFF,TGTGCCAGCAGCTCATTGCAGGGAATCGCTGAAGCTTTCTTT
TRBD2,TRBV5-4,TRBJ2-3,18,-,CASSLGGSGSLRADTQYF,TGTGCCAGCAGCTTGGGGGGTAGCGGGAGTCTGCGTGCAGATACGCAGTATTTT
TRBD1,TRBV5-6,TRBJ1-2,15,-,CASSSQGAPNYGYTF,TGTGCCAGCAGCTCACAGGGGGCTCCTAACTATGGCTACACCTTC
-,TRBV30,TRBJ2-7,14,-,CAWSVYQTLGEQYF,TGTGCCTGGAGTGTATACCAGACTTTGGGCGAGCAGTACTTC
TRBD2,TRBV13,TRBJ2-5,17,-,CASSLGSGSGIQETQYF,TGTGCCAGCAGCTTAGGGTCTGGTAGCGGGATCCAAGAGACCCAGTACTTC
TRBD1,TRBV11-2,TRBJ2-3,16,-,CASSLRTGQGTDTQYF,TGTGCCAGCAGCCTTCGGACAGGGCAAGGCACAGATACGCAGTATTTT
TRBD1,TRBV6-5,TRBJ1-5,15,-,CASSVVGTGNQPQHF,TGTGCCAGCAGCGTGGTGGGGACAGGGAATCAGCCCCAGCATTTT